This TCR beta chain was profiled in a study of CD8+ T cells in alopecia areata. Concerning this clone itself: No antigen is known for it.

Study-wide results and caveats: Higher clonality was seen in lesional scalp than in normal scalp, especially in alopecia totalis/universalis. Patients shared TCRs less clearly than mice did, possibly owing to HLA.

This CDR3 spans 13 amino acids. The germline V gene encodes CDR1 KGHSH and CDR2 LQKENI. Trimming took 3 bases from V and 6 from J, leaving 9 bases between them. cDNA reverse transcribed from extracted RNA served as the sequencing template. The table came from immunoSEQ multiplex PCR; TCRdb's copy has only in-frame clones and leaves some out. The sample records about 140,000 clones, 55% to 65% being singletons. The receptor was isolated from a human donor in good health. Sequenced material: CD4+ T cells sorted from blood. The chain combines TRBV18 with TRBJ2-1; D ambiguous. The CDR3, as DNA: TGTGCCAGCTCACCGACAAACTTCAATGAGCAGTTCTTC. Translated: CASSPTNFNEQFF.